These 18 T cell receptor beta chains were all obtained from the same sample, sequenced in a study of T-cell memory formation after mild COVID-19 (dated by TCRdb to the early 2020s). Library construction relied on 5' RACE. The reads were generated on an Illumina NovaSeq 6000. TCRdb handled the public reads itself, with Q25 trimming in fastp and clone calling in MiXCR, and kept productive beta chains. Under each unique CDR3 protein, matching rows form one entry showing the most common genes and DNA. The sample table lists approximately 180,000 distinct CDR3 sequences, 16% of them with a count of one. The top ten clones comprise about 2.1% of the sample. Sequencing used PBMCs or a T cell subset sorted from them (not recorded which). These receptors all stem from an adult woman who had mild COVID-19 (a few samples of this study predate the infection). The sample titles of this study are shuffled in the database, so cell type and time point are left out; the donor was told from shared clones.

The CDR3 DNA is TGTGCCAGCACCTTTAGCGGGGGGGCGGCAGATACGCAGTATTTT. Protein sequence: CASTFSGGAADTQYF. V gene TRBV12-3 or TRBV12-4 combines with J gene TRBJ2-3; 11 bases align to TRBD2. J lost 4 bases, V lost 7 bases, and 7 bases had no gene match. This CDR3 contains 15 residues.

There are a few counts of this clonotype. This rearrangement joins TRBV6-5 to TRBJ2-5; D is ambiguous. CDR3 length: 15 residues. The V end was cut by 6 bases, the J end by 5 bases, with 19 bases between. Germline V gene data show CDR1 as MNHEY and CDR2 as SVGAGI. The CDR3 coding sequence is TGTGCCAGCAGAGTTGCTGGGCAGTCGGCGGAGACCCAGTACTTC. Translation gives CASRVAGQSAETQYF.

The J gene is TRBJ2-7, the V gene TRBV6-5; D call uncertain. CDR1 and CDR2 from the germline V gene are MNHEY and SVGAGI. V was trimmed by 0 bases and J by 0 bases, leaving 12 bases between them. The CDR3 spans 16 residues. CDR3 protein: CASSYSSPYLSYEQYF. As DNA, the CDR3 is TGTGCCAGCAGTTACTCGAGTCCTTACCTCTCCTACGAGCAGTACTTC.

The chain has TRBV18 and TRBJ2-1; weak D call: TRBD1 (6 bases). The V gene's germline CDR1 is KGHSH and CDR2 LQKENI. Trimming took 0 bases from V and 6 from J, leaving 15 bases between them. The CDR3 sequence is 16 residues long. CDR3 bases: TGTGCCAGCTCACCACCAGCCCTGGGGGCTGGCAATGAGCAGTTCTTC. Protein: CASSPPALGAGNEQFF.

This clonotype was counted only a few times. The CDR3 is CASSLGGGNTIYF. The CDR3 DNA is TGTGCCAGCAGTTTAGGCGGGGGAAACACCATATATTTT. This chain connects TRBV12-3 or TRBV12-4 to TRBJ1-3; D remains unclear. The CDR3 is made up of 13 amino acids. The V and J ends lost 1 base and 4 bases respectively, with 5 bases between them.

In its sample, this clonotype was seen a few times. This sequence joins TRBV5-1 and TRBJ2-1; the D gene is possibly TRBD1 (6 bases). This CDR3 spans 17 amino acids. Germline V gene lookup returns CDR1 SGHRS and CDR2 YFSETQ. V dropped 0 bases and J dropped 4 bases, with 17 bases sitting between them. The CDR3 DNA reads TGCGCCAGCAGCTTGGAGTTTGCTGGACAGACTTACAATGAGCAGTTCTTC. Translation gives CASSLEFAGQTYNEQFF.

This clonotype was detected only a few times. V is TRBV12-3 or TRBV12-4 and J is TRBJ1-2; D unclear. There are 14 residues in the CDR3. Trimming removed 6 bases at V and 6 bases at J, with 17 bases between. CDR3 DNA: TGTGCCAGCAGGGGGTTTGCTGGGAGCCATGGCTACACCTTC. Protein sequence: CASRGFAGSHGYTF.

The DNA for the CDR3 is TGCAGCGTTGCAGCGGGGATGAGCACAGATACGCAGTATTTT. Protein sequence: CSVAAGMSTDTQYF. The chain combines TRBV29-1 with TRBJ2-3; TRBD2 matches at 7 bases. The V gene's germline CDR1 is SQVTM and CDR2 ANQGSEA. The CDR3 contains 14 residues. J gave up 0 bases and V 4 bases, and 4 bases lay outside the gene matches.

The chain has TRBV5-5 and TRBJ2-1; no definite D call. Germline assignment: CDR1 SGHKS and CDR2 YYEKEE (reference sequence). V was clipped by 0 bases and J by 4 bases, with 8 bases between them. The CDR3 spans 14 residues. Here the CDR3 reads CASSLETRYNEQFF. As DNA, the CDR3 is TGTGCCAGCAGCTTGGAGACGCGGTACAATGAGCAGTTCTTC.

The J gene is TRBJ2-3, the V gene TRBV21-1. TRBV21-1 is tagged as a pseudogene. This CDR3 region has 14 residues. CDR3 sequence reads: CASRSGPSTDTQYF. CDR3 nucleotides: TGTGCCAGCAGAAGCGGGCCTAGCACAGATACGCAGTATTTT.

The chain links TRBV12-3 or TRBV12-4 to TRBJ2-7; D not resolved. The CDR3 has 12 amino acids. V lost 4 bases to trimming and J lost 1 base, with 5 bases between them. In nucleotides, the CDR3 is TGTGCCAGCAGTTCCCCATCCTACGAGCAGTACTTC. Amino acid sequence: CASSSPSYEQYF.

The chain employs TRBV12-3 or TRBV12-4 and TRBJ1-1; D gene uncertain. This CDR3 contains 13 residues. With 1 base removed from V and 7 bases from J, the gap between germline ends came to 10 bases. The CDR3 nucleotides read TGTGCCAGCAGTTTAGGATCCGCGCGTGAAGCTTTCTTT. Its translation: CASSLGSAREAFF.

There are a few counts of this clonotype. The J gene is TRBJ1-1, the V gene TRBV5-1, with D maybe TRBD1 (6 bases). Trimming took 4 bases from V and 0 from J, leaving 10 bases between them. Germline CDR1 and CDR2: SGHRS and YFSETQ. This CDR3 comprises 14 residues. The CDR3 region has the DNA TGCGCCAGCAGCACGGGACAATTGAACACTGAAGCTTTCTTT. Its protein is CASSTGQLNTEAFF. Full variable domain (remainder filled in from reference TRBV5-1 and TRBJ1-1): KAGVTQTPRYLIKTRGQQVTLSCSPISGHRSVSWYQQTPGQGLQFLFEYFSETQRNKGNFPGRFSGRQFSNSRSEMNVSTLELGDSALYLCASSTGQLNTEAFFGQGTRLTVV.

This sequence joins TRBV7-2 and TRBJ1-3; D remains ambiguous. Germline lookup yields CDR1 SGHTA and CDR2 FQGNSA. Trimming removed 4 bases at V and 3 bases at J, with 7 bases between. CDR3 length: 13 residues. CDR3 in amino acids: CASSWTVGNTIYF. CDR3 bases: TGTGCCAGCAGCTGGACTGTTGGAAACACCATATATTTT.

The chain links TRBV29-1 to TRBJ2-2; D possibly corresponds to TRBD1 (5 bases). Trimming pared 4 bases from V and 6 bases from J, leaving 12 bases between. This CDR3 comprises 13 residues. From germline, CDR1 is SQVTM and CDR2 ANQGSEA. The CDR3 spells CSVVRGTAGELFF. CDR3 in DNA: TGCAGCGTTGTTAGGGGCACGGCCGGGGAGCTGTTTTTT.

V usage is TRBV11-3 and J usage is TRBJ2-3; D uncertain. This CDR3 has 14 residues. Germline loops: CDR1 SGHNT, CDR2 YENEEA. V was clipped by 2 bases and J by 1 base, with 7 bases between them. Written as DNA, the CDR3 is TGTGCCAGCAGCTTAAGAGCGCGCACAGATACGCAGTATTTT. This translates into CASSLRARTDTQYF.

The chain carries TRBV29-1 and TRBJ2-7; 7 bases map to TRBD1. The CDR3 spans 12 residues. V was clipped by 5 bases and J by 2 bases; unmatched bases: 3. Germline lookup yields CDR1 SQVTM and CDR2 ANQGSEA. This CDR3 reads CSVNQGAYEQYF. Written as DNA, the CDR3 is TGCAGCGTTAATCAGGGGGCCTACGAGCAGTACTTC.

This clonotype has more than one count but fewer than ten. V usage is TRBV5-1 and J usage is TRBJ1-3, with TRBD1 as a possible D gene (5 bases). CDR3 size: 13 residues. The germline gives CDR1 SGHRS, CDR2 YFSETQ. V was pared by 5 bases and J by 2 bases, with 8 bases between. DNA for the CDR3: TGCGCCAGCAGTGGGGCGGCTGGAAACACCATATATTTT. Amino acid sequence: CASSGAAGNTIYF. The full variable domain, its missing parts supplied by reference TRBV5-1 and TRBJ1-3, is KAGVTQTPRYLIKTRGQQVTLSCSPISGHRSVSWYQQTPGQGLQFLFEYFSETQRNKGNFPGRFSGRQFSNSRSEMNVSTLELGDSALYLCASSGAAGNTIYFGEGSWLTVV.